This TCR beta chain was recorded in a study of cytomegalovirus exposure and HLA in healthy donors. Study results and caveats: Several V segments, TRBV6-2 and TRBV6-3 among them, could not be told apart and were dropped. Beyond CMV serostatus, there was no information to go on about immune exposure.

Trimming took off 9 bases at V and 7 bases at J, with 13 bases between the two ends. CDR3 length: 12 amino acids. Germline V gene data show CDR1 as SEHNR and CDR2 as FQNEAQ (reference sequence). Of note for this clone: No antigen is known for it.

The PCR ran on 60 Vbeta and 13 Jbeta primers. Some clones are missing from TCRdb's copy, which holds only in-frame ones; the method was immunoSEQ multiplex PCR. Among about 160,000 clones listed, more than 60% were seen once. The TCR originated in a woman aged 30 to 39 in good health and CMV-seronegative. The rearrangement joins TRBV7-9 to TRBJ2-1; no clear D gene. Specimen: PBMCs. The CDR3: CASRVPMNEQFF. The CDR3 DNA reads as TGTGCCAGTCGGGTGCCCATGAATGAGCAGTTCTTC.